This TCR beta chain was obtained from a study of T cell responses to AZD1222 COVID-19 vaccine. Study results and limitations: In the spike-specific TCR repertoire, nearly half reportedly target unmutated variant regions. The CD4 TCRs associated with vaccination extended across spike and predominated at 160-218 and 743-854. Rises in breadth and depth of Spike-specific TCRs came after two AZD1222 doses.

Comment on this clone: Its antigen is as yet unknown.

The repertoire was sequenced with immunoSEQ multiplex PCR; TCRdb's copy has only in-frame clones and lacks some. The table shows under 200,000 clones, with 90% occurring only once. The sample here was peripheral blood, taken on day 0 of AZD1222 vaccination. This TCR was recovered from an adult in good health.

DNA for the CDR3: TGTGCCAGCAGCTTAACCTCGGGGAACACTGAAGCTTTCTTT. Translating it yields CASSLTSGNTEAFF. V is TRBV7-3 and J is TRBJ1-1; D call uncertain. The germline gives CDR1 SGHTA, CDR2 FQGTGA. The CDR3 runs 14 residues. V lost 0 bases, J lost 1 base, and 6 bases lay in between.